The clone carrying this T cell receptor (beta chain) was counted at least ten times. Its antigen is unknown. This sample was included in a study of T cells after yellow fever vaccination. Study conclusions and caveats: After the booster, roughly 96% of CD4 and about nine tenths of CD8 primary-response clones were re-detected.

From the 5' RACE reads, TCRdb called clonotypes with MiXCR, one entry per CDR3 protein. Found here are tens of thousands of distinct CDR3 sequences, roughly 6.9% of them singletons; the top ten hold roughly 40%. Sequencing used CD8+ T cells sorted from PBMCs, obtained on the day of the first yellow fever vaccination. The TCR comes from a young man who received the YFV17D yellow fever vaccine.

The CDR3 DNA follows: TGTGCCAGCAGGGACGAATTCTCTGGGGCCAACGTCCTGACTTTC. It is translated as CASRDEFSGANVLTF. J is TRBJ2-6 and V is TRBV12-3 or TRBV12-4; D gene unclear. Trimming removed 6 bases from V and 0 bases from J, with 9 bases in between. This CDR3 is 15 amino acids long.